These 30 T cell receptor beta chains came from one sample sequenced in a study of early T cells in non-severe SARS-CoV-2 infection. TCRdb processed the 5' RACE reads anew with MiXCR; each CDR3 protein has one entry. The table shows about 89,000 distinct CDR3 sequences, with roughly 15% occurring only once. Sequenced material: whole blood, taken at baseline. These TCRs come from an adult who was a healthcare worker with PCR-confirmed SARS-CoV-2 infection or an uninfected control (not recorded which).

The chain links TRBV5-1 to TRBJ2-7; TRBD2 matches 7 bases. V trimming: 1 base; J trimming: 2 bases; junction bases outside the gene matches: 6. This CDR3 region has 15 residues. Germline CDR1 is SGHRS and CDR2 is YFSETQ. In DNA form, the CDR3 reads TGCGCCAGCAGCTTGCAAGCGGGATACGCCTACGAGCAGTACTTC. Protein product: CASSLQAGYAYEQYF.

V gene TRBV6-6 combines with J gene TRBJ2-2, with 7 nucleotides matching TRBD2. In germline, CDR1 is MNHNY, CDR2 SVGAGI (reference sequence). Trimming took 8 bases from V and 1 from J; bases not matched to a gene: 7. The length of the CDR3 is 15 residues. This CDR3 is CASGVLAVNTGELFF. The CDR3 coding sequence is TGTGCCAGCGGGGTTCTAGCGGTGAACACCGGGGAGCTGTTTTTT.

At least ten counts were recorded for this clonotype. The chain uses TRBV27 and TRBJ2-3; 7 bases are shared with TRBD2. The CDR3 extends over 14 amino acids. V lost 6 bases and J lost 4; bases outside the gene matches: 7. CDR1 and CDR2 (germline): MNHEY, SMNVEV (reference sequence). CDR3 sequence (DNA): TGTGCCAGCAGGGGGAGAGGGAGGGCAGATACGCAGTATTTT. This encodes CASRGRGRADTQYF.

The table lists this clonotype with a few counts. This sequence joins TRBV7-9 and TRBJ2-7, with 7 bases identical to TRBD1. The CDR3 covers 13 residues. The ends lost 5 bases at V and 5 bases at J; junction bases unmatched: 6. In germline, CDR1 is SEHNR, CDR2 FQNEAQ (reference sequence). The CDR3 loop is CASSAGTVDEQYF. For the CDR3, the DNA is TGTGCCAGCAGCGCCGGGACAGTGGACGAGCAGTACTTC.

There are a few counts of this clonotype. This sequence joins TRBV30 and TRBJ1-1; no firm D call. Germline lookup yields CDR1 GTSNPN and CDR2 SVGIG (reference sequence). V lost 2 bases to trimming and J lost 2 bases, with 9 bases between them. The CDR3 covers 13 residues. The CDR3 DNA follows: TGTGCCTGGAGTAGCCAGAAAAACACTGAAGCTTTCTTT. It is translated as CAWSSQKNTEAFF.

This clonotype was observed a few times. The chain links TRBV4-3 to TRBJ1-5; D uncertain. The germline V gene encodes CDR1 LGHNA and CDR2 YSLEER. Trimming removed 0 bases from V and 1 base from J, with 16 bases in between. The CDR3 loop spans 18 amino acids. The chain's CDR3 is CASSQDSTAGGSNQPQHF. The CDR3 nucleotides are TGCGCCAGCAGCCAAGATTCCACCGCTGGTGGGAGCAATCAGCCCCAGCATTTT.

The chain joins TRBV7-2 to TRBJ2-7, with 10 bases fitting TRBD2. Losses at the gene ends were 3 bases for V and 7 bases for J; bases not matched to a gene: 6. The germline CDR1 and CDR2 sequences are SGHTA and FQGNSA. The CDR3 contains 14 residues. CDR3 in amino acids: CASSFLAGVPEQYF. The CDR3 coding sequence is TGTGCCAGCAGCTTTCTAGCGGGAGTTCCTGAGCAGTACTTC.

V and J are TRBV7-9 and TRBJ1-1; weak D call: TRBD1 (5 bases). The CDR3 consists of 14 residues. Trimming removed 4 bases from V and 5 bases from J, with 14 bases in between. CDR1 SEHNR and CDR2 FQNEAQ come from the germline V gene (reference sequence). The chain's CDR3 is CASSSTRGGTEAFF. The CDR3 nucleotides are TGTGCCAGCAGCTCCACACGGGGCGGGACTGAAGCTTTCTTT.

The chain carries TRBV11-2 and TRBJ2-7; TRBD1 aligns across 7 bases. Looked up from germline, CDR1 is SGHAT and CDR2 is FQNNGV. V lost 4 bases, J lost 11 bases, and 11 bases stayed unmatched. The CDR3 contains 13 residues. The CDR3 is CASSSLKDRVEYF. The DNA for the CDR3 is TGTGCCAGCAGCTCCCTTAAAGACAGGGTTGAGTACTTC.

Turning to this clonotype: The junction and the germline gene differ at one end; a read error may be behind it. V is TRBV30 and J is TRBJ1-1; D may be TRBD1 (6 bases). Germline loops: CDR1 GTSNPN, CDR2 SVGIG (reference sequence). This CDR3 has 11 residues. In DNA, the CDR3 is TGTGCCTGGAAAAGGGACACTGAAGTTTTCTTT. Its protein product is CAWKRDTEVFF.

This clonotype was observed a handful of times. The rearrangement links TRBV14 to TRBJ2-5; D gene unclear. The CDR3 spans 12 residues. CDR1 is SGHDN and CDR2 is FVKESK in the germline V gene. The V and J ends lost 4 bases and 3 bases respectively, with 6 bases between them. The CDR3 is CASSLYKETQYF. The CDR3 coding sequence is TGTGCCAGCAGCCTCTACAAAGAGACCCAGTACTTC. Full variable domain (remainder filled in from reference TRBV14 and TRBJ2-5): EAGVTQFPSHSVIEKGQTVTLRCDPISGHDNLYWYRRVMGKEIKFLLHFVKESKQDESGMPNNRFLAERTGGTYSTLKVQPAELEDSGVYFCASSLYKETQYFGPGTRLLVL.

The chain employs TRBV12-3 or TRBV12-4 and TRBJ2-3, with D tentatively TRBD2 (5 bases). CDR3 size: 10 residues. The CDR3 here is CATRRDTQYF. Here the CDR3 DNA reads TGTGCGACCCGGAGGGATACGCAGTATTTT.

In its sample, this clonotype was seen many times. The chain couples TRBV5-6 to TRBJ2-6; D assignment may be TRBD1 or TRBD2 (5 bases each). The CDR3 spans 15 residues. V was shortened by 2 bases and J by 4 bases, with 10 bases between the two germline ends. Germline V gives CDR1 SGHDT, CDR2 YYEEEE. CDR3 sequence (DNA): TGTGCCAGCAGCTTCCGAGGGGCCGGGGCCAACGTCCTGACTTTC. Its protein is CASSFRGAGANVLTF. The full variable domain, with the rest looked up from reference TRBV5-6 and TRBJ2-6, is DAGVTQSPTHLIKTRGQQVTLRCSPKSGHDTVSWYQQALGQGPQFIFQYYEEEERQRGNFPDRFSGHQFPNYSSELNVNALLLGDSALYLCASSFRGAGANVLTFGAGSRLTVL.

The rearrangement links TRBV2 to TRBJ2-5; no reliable D call. Trimming took off 3 bases at V and 5 bases at J, with 10 bases between the two ends. Germline loops: CDR1 SNHLY, CDR2 FYNNEI. This CDR3 has 13 amino acids. CDR3 bases: TGTGCCAGCAGTGACCCATCTCGGGAGACCCAGTACTTC. Protein sequence: CASSDPSRETQYF.

The chain couples TRBV5-1 to TRBJ2-4; weak D call: TRBD2 (5 bases). Germline V CDR1 and CDR2: SGHRS, YFSETQ. The CDR3 consists of 15 residues. V lost 0 bases and J lost 0, with 7 bases in between. DNA of the CDR3: TGCGCCAGCAGCTTGGGGGAGCTAGCCAAAAACATTCAGTACTTC. Translating it yields CASSLGELAKNIQYF.

This clonotype was detected many times. The rearrangement links TRBV9 to TRBJ1-4; D gene unclear. CDR1 and CDR2 from the germline V gene are SGDLS and YYNGEE. This CDR3 has 13 residues. V shed 3 bases and J shed 8 bases, with 11 bases lying between them. CDR3 sequence: CASSAGPLEKLFF. As DNA, the CDR3 is TGTGCCAGCAGCGCCGGACCGTTGGAAAAACTGTTTTTT.

The chain combines TRBV6-2 or TRBV6-3 with TRBJ2-3; tentatively, D is TRBD2 (5 bases). This CDR3 is built from 15 residues. Germline CDR1 is MNHEY and CDR2 is SVGEGT. Deletions cut 3 bases from V and 5 bases from J, with 15 bases between. Here the CDR3 reads CASSYIQRKGDTQYF. In DNA form, the CDR3 reads TGTGCCAGCAGTTATATTCAGCGGAAGGGAGATACGCAGTATTTT.

This clonotype came up a few times. The chain links TRBV7-2 to TRBJ2-3; D perhaps matches TRBD2 (6 bases). The CDR3 length is 14 residues. Per germline, CDR1 SGHTA and CDR2 FQGNSA. Trimming removed 6 bases from V and 2 bases from J, with 12 bases in between. CDR3 coding DNA: TGTGCCAGCAGACGGTGGGAGGACACAGATACGCAGTATTTT. Amino acid sequence: CASRRWEDTDTQYF. The entire variable domain, with the rest obtained from reference TRBV7-2 and TRBJ2-3, is as follows: GAGVSQSPSNKVTEKGKDVELRCDPISGHTALYWYRQSLGQGLEFLIYFQGNSAPDKSGLPSDRFSAERTGGSVSTLTIQRTQQEDSAVYLCASRRWEDTDTQYFGPGTRLTVL.

Many counts were recorded for this clonotype. The chain employs TRBV20-1 and TRBJ1-5; TRBD1 is a possible D gene (6 bases). Germline lookup yields CDR1 DFQATT and CDR2 SNEGSKA (reference sequence). V dropped 0 bases and J dropped 6 bases, with 6 bases sitting between them. There are 12 residues in the CDR3. The CDR3 region is CSAREGAQPQHF. The CDR3 region has the DNA TGCAGTGCTAGAGAGGGGGCTCAGCCCCAGCATTTT.

This clonotype was detected a few times. The genes are TRBV9 and TRBJ2-3, with TRBD2 as a possible D gene (5 bases). Trimming shortened V by 0 bases and J by 1 base, and 6 bases separated the two germline ends. CDR3 length: 14 residues. The germline gives CDR1 SGDLS, CDR2 YYNGEE. The CDR3 loop reads CASSVASRTDTQYF. In DNA, the CDR3 is TGTGCCAGCAGCGTAGCTAGCCGCACAGATACGCAGTATTTT.

This clonotype was seen a handful of times. The chain employs TRBV12-3 or TRBV12-4 and TRBJ2-1, with D unresolved. The CDR3 spans 15 residues. The V and J ends lost 3 bases and 8 bases respectively, with 17 bases between them. The CDR3 here is CASSFAMTPVDEQFF. CDR3 nucleotide sequence: TGTGCCAGCAGTTTCGCGATGACCCCTGTTGATGAGCAGTTCTTC.

The table lists this clonotype with a few counts. This rearrangement joins TRBV5-4 to TRBJ1-3; TRBD1 is a possible D gene (6 bases). The V gene lost 4 bases and the J gene lost 0 bases, with 11 bases spanning the gap. The CDR3 sequence is 15 residues long. Looked up from germline, CDR1 is SGHNT and CDR2 is YYREEE (reference sequence). The CDR3 bases are TGTGCCAGCAGCAACGAAGGGGGCTCTGGAAACACCATATATTTT. This sequence encodes CASSNEGGSGNTIYF.

With regard to this clonotype: It may be a read error: a sequence one base away is much more abundant. The chain recombines TRBV6-5 with TRBJ2-1; maybe TRBD1 (5 bases). Trimming cost V 10 bases and J 0 bases, with 16 bases left between them. This CDR3 spans 15 amino acids. CDR1 and CDR2 (germline): MNHEY, SVGAGI. This CDR3 reads CATFWNRSSYNEQFF. In nucleotides, the CDR3 is TGTGCCACCTTCTGGAACAGGAGCTCCTACAATGAGCAGTTCTTC.

V and J are TRBV20-1 and TRBJ2-7; no definite D call. V was cut by 5 bases and J by 3 bases, with 11 bases left in between. In germline, CDR1 is DFQATT, CDR2 SNEGSKA (reference sequence). The CDR3 runs 12 residues. This CDR3 is CSADDGFYEQYF. In DNA, the CDR3 is TGCAGTGCTGACGACGGATTCTACGAGCAGTACTTC.

The genes are TRBV5-6 and TRBJ2-7; D is ambiguous. From germline, CDR1 is SGHDT and CDR2 YYEEEE. This CDR3 has 14 amino acids. Deletions cut 4 bases from V and 0 bases from J, with 11 bases between. CDR3: CASSLIISSYEQYF. DNA of the CDR3: TGTGCCAGCAGCCTTATAATCAGCTCCTACGAGCAGTACTTC.

This clonotype was counted only a few times. The J gene is TRBJ1-1, the V gene TRBV7-7, with a weak D call TRBD1 (5 bases). The germline V and J ends were trimmed by 5 bases and 2 bases, with 18 bases remaining between them. Per germline, CDR1 SSHAT and CDR2 FNYEAQ (reference sequence). This CDR3 has 16 residues. For the CDR3, the DNA is TGTGCCAGCAGCCCTCTCCCCGGGCAGGGCAACACTGAAGCTTTCTTT. Translated: CASSPLPGQGNTEAFF.

The rearrangement joins TRBV3-1 to TRBJ2-1; no reliable D call. V was shortened by 0 bases and J by 6 bases, with 6 bases between the two germline ends. Germline V gene lookup returns CDR1 LGHDT and CDR2 YNNKEL (reference sequence). The CDR3 runs 13 residues. The CDR3 sequence: CASSQDLSNEQFF. CDR3 DNA: TGTGCCAGCAGCCAAGATCTCTCCAATGAGCAGTTCTTC.

This clonotype appeared a few times. The chain recombines TRBV11-2 with TRBJ2-7; 9 bases line up with TRBD2. The V gene end was trimmed by 1 base and the J gene end by 7 bases; junction bases not matched to a gene: 8. CDR3 length equals 15 residues. Germline values: CDR1 SGHAT, CDR2 FQNNGV. CDR3 nucleotide sequence: TGTGCCAGCAGCTTAGCGGCGGGAGGGCCTGAAGAGCAGTACTTC. Encoded protein: CASSLAAGGPEEQYF.

The gene calls are TRBV5-1 and TRBJ2-5, with D perhaps TRBD1 (6 bases). Germline assignment: CDR1 SGHRS and CDR2 YFSETQ. Trimming took off 0 bases at V and 2 bases at J, with 8 bases between the two ends. The CDR3 extends over 14 amino acids. The CDR3 region is CASSLAGEQETQYF. The CDR3 bases are TGCGCCAGCAGCTTGGCAGGGGAACAAGAGACCCAGTACTTC.

CDR3 region: CASSFLAGDLGTQYF. CDR3 nucleotides: TGTGCCAGCAGCTTCCTAGCGGGAGACCTCGGGACCCAGTACTTC. The V and J genes are TRBV11-2 and TRBJ2-5, with 10 bases matching TRBD2. The CDR3 covers 15 residues. The V segment lost 3 bases and the J segment 7 bases; nucleotides outside the gene matches: 8. Germline loops: CDR1 SGHAT, CDR2 FQNNGV. Full variable domain (missing parts from reference TRBV11-2 and TRBJ2-5): EAGVAQSPRYKIIEKRQSVAFWCNPISGHATLYWYQQILGQGPKLLIQFQNNGVVDDSQLPKDRFSAERLKGVDSTLKIQPAKLEDSAVYLCASSFLAGDLGTQYFGPGTRLLVL.